The T cell receptor (beta chain) described here comes from a study of cytomegalovirus exposure and HLA in healthy donors. Germline values: CDR1 SGHRS, CDR2 YFSETQ. The CDR3 covers 15 residues. V shed 0 bases, J shed 3 bases, and the junction held 6 bases outside the gene matches. PCR employed 60 Vbeta and 13 Jbeta primers. Authors' data handling: Approximately 11 million of the about 80 million unique TCR beta chains counted in a later analysis were shared. Data came from immunoSEQ multiplex PCR; TCRdb stores just in-frame clones and leaves some out. D and trimming come from the DNA, and the V and J calls and clone size come from that table. The sample yields under 150,000 clones, around 72% seen once.

The TCR comes from a woman aged 40 to 55 in good health and CMV-seronegative. The sequencing sample was made of PBMCs. The chain carries TRBV5-1 and TRBJ2-7; TRBD1 agrees at 7 bases. The CDR3 DNA reads as TGCGCCAGCAGCTTGGGGGCAGGGGGAGTCTACGAGCAGTACTTC. Its protein product is CASSLGAGGVYEQYF.